These 25 T cell receptor beta chains share one sample of origin, sequenced in a study of blood T cell repertoires in COVID-19. Measured with immunoSEQ multiplex PCR; TCRdb has only the in-frame clones, and not every one. Of some 220,000 clones in the sample, around 83% were seen once. Sequencing input: peripheral blood. These receptors were collected from a man aged 50 or older who had recovered from COVID-19.

This chain uses TRBV7-8 with TRBJ1-3; no definite D call. The V end lost 4 bases, the J end lost 0 bases, and 13 bases lay between the germline ends. CDR1 SGHVS and CDR2 FQNEAQ come from the germline V gene. The length of the CDR3 is 16 residues. The CDR3 here is CASSSSEVSSGNTIYF. The CDR3 region has the DNA TGTGCCAGCAGCTCATCGGAGGTCAGCTCTGGAAACACCATATATTTT.

The chain combines TRBV28 with TRBJ2-7; 15 bases are a match to TRBD2. Germline loops: CDR1 MDHEN, CDR2 SYDVKM. The CDR3 consists of 18 residues. V lost 4 bases and J lost 1; bases outside the gene matches: 8. The CDR3 DNA follows: TGTGCCAGCAGTTCACCGGGACTAGCGGGAGGATCATCCTACGAGCAGTACTTC. Protein product: CASSSPGLAGGSSYEQYF.

The chain employs TRBV19 and TRBJ2-1; 8 bases fit TRBD2. The germline V gene encodes CDR1 LNHDA and CDR2 SQIVND (reference sequence). The trim removed 4 bases at V and 7 bases at J, leaving 3 bases unmatched. CDR3 size: 13 residues. In DNA form, the CDR3 reads TGTGCCAGTAGTAGCCGGGGGGGGAATGAGCAGTTCTTC. Protein: CASSSRGGNEQFF.

The gene calls are TRBV5-1 and TRBJ2-3; 9 nucleotides match TRBD2. V gave up 0 bases and J gave up 4 bases; unmatched junction bases: 15. Germline V gene lookup returns CDR1 SGHRS and CDR2 YFSETQ. The CDR3 extends over 19 amino acids. In DNA form, the CDR3 reads TGCGCCAGCAGCTTGGGGTACTTGGGCGAGCGGGAGGTGGCAGATACGCAGTATTTT. Protein: CASSLGYLGEREVADTQYF. Variable domain in full (rest from reference TRBV5-1 and TRBJ2-3): KAGVTQTPRYLIKTRGQQVTLSCSPISGHRSVSWYQQTPGQGLQFLFEYFSETQRNKGNFPGRFSGRQFSNSRSEMNVSTLELGDSALYLCASSLGYLGEREVADTQYFGPGTRLTVL.

CDR3 loop: CASRKTGGSPPQHF. The DNA for the CDR3 is TGTGCCAGCAGAAAAACAGGGGGCTCCCCGCCCCAGCATTTT. V is TRBV2 and J is TRBJ1-5; 9 nucleotides align to TRBD1. Trimming at V came to 6 bases and at J to 9 bases, leaving 9 bases not matched to a gene. From germline, CDR1 is SNHLY and CDR2 FYNNEI. This CDR3 is built from 14 residues.

J is TRBJ1-2 and V is TRBV29-1; possible D gene TRBD1, 6 bases. The V and J ends lost 4 bases and 4 bases respectively, with 10 bases between them. Germline loops: CDR1 SQVTM, CDR2 ANQGSEA. The CDR3 is 12 amino acids. In DNA, the CDR3 is TGCAGCGTTGTGGGACAACCCTATGGCTACACCTTC. Translated: CSVVGQPYGYTF.

In this sample, this clone turned up once. The genes are TRBV7-9 and TRBJ1-1; no clear D. V shed 3 bases and J shed 1 base, with 9 bases lying between them. In germline, CDR1 is SEHNR, CDR2 FQNEAQ (reference sequence). The CDR3 consists of 14 residues. Here the CDR3 reads CASSFGGRNTEAFF. DNA for the CDR3: TGTGCCAGCAGCTTTGGAGGGAGGAACACTGAAGCTTTCTTT.

The gene calls are TRBV14 and TRBJ2-1, with D unclear. CDR1 is SGHDN and CDR2 is FVKESK in the germline V gene. This CDR3 comprises 13 residues. V lost 4 bases and J lost 13, with 17 bases in between. CDR3 sequence (DNA): TGTGCCAGCAGCCCCGACCCCCGGGTTGGTCAGTTCTTC. It translates to CASSPDPRVGQFF.

This clone turned up a few times. The rearrangement links TRBV10-1 to TRBJ2-3; D may be TRBD2 (5 bases). V was pared by 4 bases and J by 1 base, with 15 bases between. Germline lookup yields CDR1 WNHNN and CDR2 SYGVQD (reference sequence). CDR3 size: 16 residues. The CDR3 DNA is TGCGCCAGCAGTGGCAGAGGGCCTCTCGGCACAGATACGCAGTATTTT. Amino acid sequence: CASSGRGPLGTDTQYF.

The genes are TRBV6-5 and TRBJ1-2; 7 bases match TRBD1. Germline V gives CDR1 MNHEY, CDR2 SVGAGI. The V segment lost 4 bases and the J segment 5 bases; nucleotides outside the gene matches: 13. The CDR3 contains 16 residues. The CDR3 region has the DNA TGTGCCAGCAGTTGGAGAACCTGGGACAGCCTGTATGGCTACACCTTC. Protein product: CASSWRTWDSLYGYTF.

The CDR3 DNA reads TGTGCCAGCAGCTTAGTTTTCGAGCTAGCGGATTATTTCGGGCAGTTCTTC. It is translated as CASSLVFELADYFGQFF. The chain employs TRBV7-9 and TRBJ2-1; 7 bases are a match to TRBD2. From germline, CDR1 is SEHNR and CDR2 FQNEAQ (reference sequence). V was pared by 1 base and J by 12 bases, with 18 bases of the junction left unmatched. The length of the CDR3 is 17 residues.

The V and J genes are TRBV2 and TRBJ1-2; D is unresolved. The V end was cut by 4 bases, the J end by 0 bases, with 9 bases between. Germline V gene lookup returns CDR1 SNHLY and CDR2 FYNNEI. This CDR3 contains 14 residues. The CDR3 coding sequence is TGTGCCAGCAGTGTTCGCCTAGCTAACTATGGCTACACCTTC. Amino acids: CASSVRLANYGYTF.

The chain has TRBV5-1 and TRBJ2-5, with D unresolved. The V and J ends lost 2 bases and 5 bases respectively, with 10 bases between them. This CDR3 contains 13 residues. Per germline, CDR1 SGHRS and CDR2 YFSETQ. CDR3 bases: TGCGCCAGCAGCTTCGAGGTTATCGAGACCCAGTACTTC. It yields the protein CASSFEVIETQYF.

The table lists this clone with a few counts. The chain combines TRBV12-3 or TRBV12-4 with TRBJ1-5; the D is unclear. V was pared by 8 bases and J by 7 bases, with 3 bases between. The CDR3 contains 9 residues. The DNA of the CDR3 is TGTGCCAGCGGCCAGCCCCAGCATTTT. It translates to CASGQPQHF.

This sequence joins TRBV9 and TRBJ2-6; D may be TRBD1 (5 bases). Germline V CDR1 and CDR2: SGDLS, YYNGEE. Deletions cut 3 bases from V and 0 bases from J, with 16 bases between. CDR3 length equals 18 residues. CDR3 sequence reads: CASSALPGPSSGANVLTF. DNA for the CDR3: TGTGCCAGCAGCGCCTTGCCAGGGCCCTCCTCTGGGGCCAACGTCCTGACTTTC.

The chain joins TRBV4-1 to TRBJ2-2, with 10 bases lining up with TRBD1. After removal of 6 bases from V and 3 bases from J, the junction contained 1 base not matched to a gene. The CDR3 has 14 residues. Germline V gene sequence: CDR1 MGHRA, CDR2 YSYEKL. CDR3 in DNA: TGCGCCAGCAGGGGACAGGGGTACACCGGGGAGCTGTTTTTT. Encoded protein: CASRGQGYTGELFF.

The chain uses TRBV25-1 and TRBJ2-1, with TRBD2 identical over 13 bases. This CDR3 spans 17 amino acids. Trimming removed 2 bases from V and 7 bases from J; junction bases left unmatched: 8. Germline V gene lookup returns CDR1 MGHDK and CDR2 SYGVNS. CDR3 nucleotide sequence: TGTGCCAGCAGTGAAGAGGGACTAGCGGGGTCGTTGAATGAGCAGTTCTTC. It yields the protein CASSEEGLAGSLNEQFF.

The chain uses TRBV28 and TRBJ1-2; 9 bases fit TRBD1. Germline-derived CDR1 and CDR2 are MDHEN and SYDVKM. The CDR3 totals 15 residues. V gave up 5 bases and J gave up 7 bases; unmatched junction bases: 11. The CDR3 loop reads CASSRKQGALSGYTF. The CDR3 DNA is TGTGCCAGCAGTCGGAAACAGGGGGCGCTGAGTGGCTACACCTTC.

This chain connects TRBV6-5 to TRBJ2-2, with D perhaps matching TRBD1 (6 bases). Looked up from germline, CDR1 is MNHEY and CDR2 is SVGAGI. The CDR3 contains 15 residues. The ends were cut back, 6 bases at V and 5 bases at J, with 16 bases in the middle. The CDR3 DNA sequence: TGTGCCAGCAGGGTGGACAGCCGCTGGACCGGGGAGCTGTTTTTT. Its translation is CASRVDSRWTGELFF.

CDR3 in amino acids: CASSQGADSNQPQHF. Written as DNA, the CDR3 is TGTGCCAGCAGCCAAGGGGCAGATAGCAATCAGCCCCAGCATTTT. The J gene is TRBJ1-5, the V gene TRBV4-2; no definite D call. Trimming cost V 1 base and J 0 bases, with 7 bases left between them. Germline CDR1 LGHNA, CDR2 YNFKEQ. CDR3 length: 15 residues.

The gene calls are TRBV7-2 and TRBJ2-3, with 11 bases identical to TRBD2. This CDR3 is built from 18 residues. The germline CDR1 and CDR2 sequences are SGHTA and FQGNSA. Unmatched junction bases numbered 7, after V lost 1 base and J lost 1 base. CDR3 sequence (DNA): TGTGCCAGCAGCTTAGGTCTAGCGGGAGGATGGGGCACAGATACGCAGTATTTT. The encoded protein is CASSLGLAGGWGTDTQYF.

This clone has only one observation. The rearrangement uses TRBV6-5 and TRBJ2-7, with a possible D match to TRBD1 (6 bases). Germline loops: CDR1 MNHEY, CDR2 SVGAGI. The CDR3 contains 12 residues. Trimming shortened V by 6 bases and J by 8 bases, and 14 bases separated the two germline ends. CDR3 nucleotides: TGTGCCAGCAGCTCGGACAGCTTCAAGCAGTACTTC. It codes for CASSSDSFKQYF.

This chain links TRBV3-1 (or the pseudogene TRBV3-2) with TRBJ1-2, with 7 bases identical to TRBD1. Per the germline V gene, CDR1 is LGHDT and CDR2 is YNNKEL (reference sequence). CDR3 length equals 15 residues. Trimming took 1 base from V and 4 from J; bases not matched to a gene: 6. The CDR3 loop is CASSQGQGSTYGYTF. The CDR3 region has the DNA TGTGCCAGCAGCCAAGGACAGGGATCGACCTATGGCTACACCTTC.

This clone was recorded a few times. This rearrangement joins TRBV7-6 to TRBJ2-7; D gene ambiguous. Per the germline V gene, CDR1 is SGHVS and CDR2 is FNYEAQ. The V end lost 1 base, the J end lost 3 bases, and 22 bases lay between the germline ends. CDR3 length: 18 amino acids. Here the CDR3 reads CASSLGADPRTARYEQYF. CDR3 coding DNA: TGTGCCAGCAGCTTAGGTGCGGATCCGCGCACCGCCCGCTACGAGCAGTACTTC.

This chain uses TRBV3-1 (or the pseudogene TRBV3-2) with TRBJ2-7; 12 nucleotides align to TRBD2. V dropped 1 base and J dropped 7; count of bases not matched to a gene: 2. CDR1 and CDR2 (germline): LGHDT, YNNKEL (reference sequence). The CDR3 covers 14 residues. The CDR3 DNA reads as TGTGCCAGCAGCCAAGCTCTAGCGGGAGGGGAGCAGTACTTC. Translation: CASSQALAGGEQYF.